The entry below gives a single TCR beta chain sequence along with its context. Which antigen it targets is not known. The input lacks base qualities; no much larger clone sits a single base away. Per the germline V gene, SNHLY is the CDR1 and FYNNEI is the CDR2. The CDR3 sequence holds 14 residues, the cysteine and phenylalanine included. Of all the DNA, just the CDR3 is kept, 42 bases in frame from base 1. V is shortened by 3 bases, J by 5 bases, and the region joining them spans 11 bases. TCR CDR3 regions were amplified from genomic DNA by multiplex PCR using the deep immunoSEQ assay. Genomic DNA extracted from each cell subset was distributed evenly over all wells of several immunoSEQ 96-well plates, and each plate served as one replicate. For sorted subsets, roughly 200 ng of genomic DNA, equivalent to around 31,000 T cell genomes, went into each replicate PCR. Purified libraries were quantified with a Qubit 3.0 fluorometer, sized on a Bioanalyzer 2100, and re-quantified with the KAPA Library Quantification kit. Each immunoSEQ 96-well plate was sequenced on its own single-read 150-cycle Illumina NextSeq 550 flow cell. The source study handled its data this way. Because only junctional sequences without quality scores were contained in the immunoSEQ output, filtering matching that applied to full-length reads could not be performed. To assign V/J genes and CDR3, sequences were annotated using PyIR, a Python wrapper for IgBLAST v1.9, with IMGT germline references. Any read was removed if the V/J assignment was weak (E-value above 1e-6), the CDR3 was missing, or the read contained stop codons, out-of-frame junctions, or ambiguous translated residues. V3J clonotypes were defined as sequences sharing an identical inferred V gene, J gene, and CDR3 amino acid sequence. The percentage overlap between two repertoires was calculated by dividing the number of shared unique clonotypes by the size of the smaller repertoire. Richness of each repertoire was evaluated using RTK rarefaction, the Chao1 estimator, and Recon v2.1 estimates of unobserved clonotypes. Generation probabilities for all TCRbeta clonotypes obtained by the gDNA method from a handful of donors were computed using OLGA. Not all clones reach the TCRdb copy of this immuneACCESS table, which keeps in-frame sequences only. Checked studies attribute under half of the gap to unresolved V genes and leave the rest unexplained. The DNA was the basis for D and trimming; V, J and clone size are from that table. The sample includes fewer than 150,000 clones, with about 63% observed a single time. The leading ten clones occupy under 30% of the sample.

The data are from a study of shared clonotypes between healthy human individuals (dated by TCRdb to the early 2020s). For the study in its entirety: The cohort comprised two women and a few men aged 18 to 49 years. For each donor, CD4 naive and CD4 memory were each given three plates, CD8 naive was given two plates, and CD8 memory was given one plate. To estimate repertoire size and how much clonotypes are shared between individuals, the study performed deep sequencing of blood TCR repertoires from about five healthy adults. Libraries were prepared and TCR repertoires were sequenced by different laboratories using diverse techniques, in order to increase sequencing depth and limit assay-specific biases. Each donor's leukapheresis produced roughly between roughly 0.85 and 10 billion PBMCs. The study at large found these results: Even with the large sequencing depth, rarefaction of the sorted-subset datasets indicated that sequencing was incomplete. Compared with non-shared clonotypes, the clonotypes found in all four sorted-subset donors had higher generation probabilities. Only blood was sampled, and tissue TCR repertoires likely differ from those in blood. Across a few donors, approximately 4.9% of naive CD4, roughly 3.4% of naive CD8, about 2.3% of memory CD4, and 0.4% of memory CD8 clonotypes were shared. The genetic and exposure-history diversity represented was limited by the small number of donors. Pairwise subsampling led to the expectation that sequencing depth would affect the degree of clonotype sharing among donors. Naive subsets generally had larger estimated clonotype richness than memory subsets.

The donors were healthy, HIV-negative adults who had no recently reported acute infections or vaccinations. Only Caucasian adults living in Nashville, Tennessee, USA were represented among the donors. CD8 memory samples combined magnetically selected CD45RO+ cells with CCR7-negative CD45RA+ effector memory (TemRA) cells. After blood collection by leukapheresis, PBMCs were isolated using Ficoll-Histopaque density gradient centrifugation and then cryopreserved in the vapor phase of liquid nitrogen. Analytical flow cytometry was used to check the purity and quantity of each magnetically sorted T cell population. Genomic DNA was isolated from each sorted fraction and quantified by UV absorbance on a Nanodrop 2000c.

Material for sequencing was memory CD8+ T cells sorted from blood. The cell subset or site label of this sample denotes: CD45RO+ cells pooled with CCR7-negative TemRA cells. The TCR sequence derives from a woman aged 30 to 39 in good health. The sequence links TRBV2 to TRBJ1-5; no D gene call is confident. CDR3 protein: CASSDTGYYQPQHF. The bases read TGTGCCAGCAGTGACACGGGTTACTATCAGCCCCAGCATTTT.